A single sample gave rise to the 2 T cell receptor beta chains below, sequenced in a study of spatial heterogeneity in lung cancer. Findings of the study overall: Tumoral mutation counts were tracked by counts of expanded intratumoral alpha and beta TCRs.

TCRdb re-called the 5' RACE reads through MiXCR, storing one row per CDR3 protein. The data show over a hundred distinct CDR3 sequences, approximately 22% seen once. Specified time point: sample taken at primary tumor resection. Their target antigens are unknown. The sample here was lung tumor tissue, taken at surgery. These receptors were collected from a male donor with early-stage non-small cell lung cancer.

Of note for this clonotype: This beta chain was picked up by a library intended for alpha chains and is off target, so its count carries little meaning. The rearrangement links TRBV28 to TRBJ2-1, with 7 positions matching TRBD2. The V gene's germline CDR1 is MDHEN and CDR2 SYDVKM. The CDR3 covers 18 residues. V gave up 3 bases and J gave up 4 bases; unmatched junction bases: 15. CDR3 in amino acids: CASSFLHPGRAGYNEQFF. CDR3 DNA: TGTGCCAGCAGTTTCCTACACCCGGGGAGGGCGGGGTACAATGAGCAGTTCTTC.

Worth noting for this clonotype: For a library built for alpha chains, this beta chain is a stray read; little rests on its size. V usage is TRBV6-5 and J usage is TRBJ2-3, with 7 bases matching TRBD2. Unmatched junction bases numbered 12, after V lost 5 bases and J lost 10 bases. CDR1 is MNHEY, CDR2 SVGAGI, per germline. This CDR3 contains 14 residues. This chain's CDR3 is CASSPPTSWDAQYF. CDR3 DNA sequence: TGTGCCAGCAGTCCCCCGACTAGCTGGGATGCGCAGTATTTT.